Sequencing of this TCR beta chain was carried out in a study of cytotoxic CD8 clonotypes in ibrutinib-treated CLL. Turning to this clone: The antigen is not known.

Profiling relied on immunoSEQ multiplex PCR, and the TCRdb table lists in-frame clones only, not all of them. The sample has 70,000 to 85,000 clones; approximately 80% are singletons. Study-level findings and limits: Among the clonotypes, public ones were uncommon and contracted or held stable on treatment. The times at which samples were taken varied between sustained-remission and progressing patients. Rising at ibrutinib response, clonality subsequently fell back toward baseline at progression.

Germline V CDR1 and CDR2: ENHRY, SYGVKD. J lost 1 base, V lost 4 bases, and 3 bases had no gene match. The length of the CDR3 is 14 residues. This receptor was taken from a human donor with chronic lymphocytic leukemia. The chain carries TRBV10-3 and TRBJ1-1, with 7 nucleotides matching TRBD1. The starting material was PBMCs, obtained at disease progression, from a patient treated with ibrutinib. DNA for the CDR3: TGTGCCATCAGTGTTGACAGGGAGAACACTGAAGCTTTCTTT. Protein: CAISVDRENTEAFF.